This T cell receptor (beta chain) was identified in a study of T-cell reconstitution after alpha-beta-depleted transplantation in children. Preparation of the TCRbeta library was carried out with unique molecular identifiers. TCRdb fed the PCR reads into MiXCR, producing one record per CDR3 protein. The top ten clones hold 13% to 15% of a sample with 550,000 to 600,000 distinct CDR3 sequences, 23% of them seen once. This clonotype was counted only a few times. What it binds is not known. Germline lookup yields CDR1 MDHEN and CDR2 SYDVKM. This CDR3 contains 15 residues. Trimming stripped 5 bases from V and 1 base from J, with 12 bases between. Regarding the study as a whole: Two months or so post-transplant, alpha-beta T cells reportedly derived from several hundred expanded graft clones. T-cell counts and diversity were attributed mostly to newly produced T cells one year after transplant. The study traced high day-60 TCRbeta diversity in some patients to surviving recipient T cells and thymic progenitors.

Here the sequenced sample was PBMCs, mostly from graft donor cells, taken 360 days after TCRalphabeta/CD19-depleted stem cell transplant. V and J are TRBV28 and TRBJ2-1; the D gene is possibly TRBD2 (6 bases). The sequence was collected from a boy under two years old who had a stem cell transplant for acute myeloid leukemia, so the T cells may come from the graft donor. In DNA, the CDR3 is TGTGCCAGCAGTGTTCCCGGGAGTTCCTACAATGAGCAGTTCTTC. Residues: CASSVPGSSYNEQFF.